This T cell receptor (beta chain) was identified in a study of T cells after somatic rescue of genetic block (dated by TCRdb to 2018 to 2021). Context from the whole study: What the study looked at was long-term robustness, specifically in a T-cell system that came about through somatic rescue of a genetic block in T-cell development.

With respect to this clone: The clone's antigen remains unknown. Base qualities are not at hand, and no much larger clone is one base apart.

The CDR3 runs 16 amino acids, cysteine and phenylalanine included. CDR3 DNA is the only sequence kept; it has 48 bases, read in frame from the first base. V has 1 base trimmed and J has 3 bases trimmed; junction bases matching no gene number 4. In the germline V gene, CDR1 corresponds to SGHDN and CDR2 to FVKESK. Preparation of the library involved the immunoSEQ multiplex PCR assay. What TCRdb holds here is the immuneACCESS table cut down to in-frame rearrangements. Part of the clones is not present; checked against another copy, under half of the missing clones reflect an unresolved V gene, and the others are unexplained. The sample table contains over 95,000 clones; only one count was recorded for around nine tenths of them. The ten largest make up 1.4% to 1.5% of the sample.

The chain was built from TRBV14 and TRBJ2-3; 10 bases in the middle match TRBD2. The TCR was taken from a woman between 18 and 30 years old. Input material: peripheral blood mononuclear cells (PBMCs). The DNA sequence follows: TGTGCCAGCAGCCAAGCCCTAGCGGGGGAGACAGATACGCAGTATTTT. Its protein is CASSQALAGETDTQYF.